The rows below give T cell receptor beta chains drawn from one sample of a study of beta chain features in type 1 diabetes. Clones were sequenced by immunoSEQ multiplex PCR, and TCRdb holds only the in-frame ones, with some missing. In the table there are fewer than 250,000 clones, more than 9% of which are singletons. Sequenced sample: naive CD4+ T cells from blood. The receptor set was obtained from a woman younger than 35 in good health. CDR3s include the opening cysteine and the closing phenylalanine or tryptophan. The D gene is left open where the match is weak. Rows may omit the clone size; those that give it use once, few, many or a size class.

CDR3nt	CDR3aa	v_gene	j_gene	d_gene	abundance
TGTGCCTGGAGTGTACGAGGAGGTCCCAATCAGCCCCAGCATTTT	CAWSVRGGPNQPQHF	TRBV30	TRBJ1-5	NA	few
TGTGCCAGTAGTATTCGAGGACAGGACTACGAGCAGTACTTC	CASSIRGQDYEQYF	TRBV19	TRBJ2-7	TRBD1	NA
TGTGCCAGCAGCGTCCTAGTGAACACTGAAGCTTTCTTT	CASSVLVNTEAFF	TRBV9	TRBJ1-1	NA	NA
TGTGCCAGCAGCCTTCGGACACCACGCACAGATACGCAGTATTTT	CASSLRTPRTDTQYF	TRBV28	TRBJ2-3	NA	few
TGTGCCAGCTCACCGATGGGACAACAACAAGAGACCCAGTACTTC	CASSPMGQQQETQYF	TRBV18	TRBJ2-5	NA	few
TGTGCCAGCTCACTTCAGGAGACAGATTCCTACGAGCAGTACTTC	CASSLQETDSYEQYF	TRBV18	TRBJ2-7	NA	NA
TGTGCCAGCAGCGTGGGTCAGGTCGGCATGTACGAGCAGTACTTC	CASSVGQVGMYEQYF	TRBV9	TRBJ2-7	NA	NA
TGTGCCATCAGGGGACAGGGGAGCAATCAGCCCCAGCATTTT	CAIRGQGSNQPQHF	TRBV10-3	TRBJ1-5	TRBD1	NA
TGTGCCAGCAGCCAAGATCCAGGACAGGGTGGGTACATTCAGTACTTC	CASSQDPGQGGYIQYF	TRBV4-2	TRBJ2-4	TRBD1	few
TGTGCCAGCAGCGTAGAATCAACGGGAGGGCAAGAGACCCAGTACTTC	CASSVESTGGQETQYF	TRBV9	TRBJ2-5	TRBD2	NA
TGTGCCAGCAGCGCTAGCGGGGGGGCCCAAGAGACCCAGTACTTC	CASSASGGAQETQYF	TRBV11-2	TRBJ2-5	TRBD2	few
TGTGCCAGCGGAGCGGACCCTAGCTCCTATAATTCACCCCTCCACTTT	CASGADPSSYNSPLHF	TRBV25-1	TRBJ1-6	NA	few
TGCAGCGTTGAAGGTCTAACAGCCGCTGAAGCTTTCTTT	CSVEGLTAAEAFF	TRBV29-1	TRBJ1-1	NA	few
TGTGCCAGCAGTGCTTCCTCAGGGTTCCCTCAGTACTTC	CASSASSGFPQYF	TRBV25-1	TRBJ2-4	NA	many
TGCGCCAGCAGCCCAGGATTACTAGAGCTCTCTCGGGAGCAGTACTTC	CASSPGLLELSREQYF	TRBV5-1	TRBJ2-7	NA	few
TGCGCCAGCAGCTTGGAACTAATGAACACTGAAGCTTTCTTT	CASSLELMNTEAFF	TRBV5-1	TRBJ1-1	NA	few
TGCGCCAGCAGCTGGGCGGGACAGAAGAATTCACCCCTCCACTTT	CASSWAGQKNSPLHF	TRBV5-1	TRBJ1-6	TRBD1	NA
TGTGCCAGCAGTGAGAACGGATCAGGGATGCCTGAAGCTTTCTTT	CASSENGSGMPEAFF	TRBV2	TRBJ1-1	NA	NA
TGTGCCAGCAGCTTGGGGGACAGGAACAATCAGCCCCAGCATTTT	CASSLGDRNNQPQHF	TRBV11-2	TRBJ1-5	TRBD1	few
TGTGCCATCAGGCAGTATAACTATGGCTACACCTTC	CAIRQYNYGYTF	TRBV10-3	TRBJ1-2	NA	NA
TGTGCCAGCAGCTCATTCGGGACTCTTCCCACTGAAGCTTTCTTT	CASSSFGTLPTEAFF	TRBV11-2	TRBJ1-1	NA	NA
TGTGCCAGCAGCTTAGAGGCGGGAGGCTCCTACGAGCAGTACTTC	CASSLEAGGSYEQYF	TRBV7-9	TRBJ2-7	TRBD2	few
TGCGCCAGCAGCTTAGGGGGACAGGGCCCGCGCGGGCAGTACTTC	CASSLGGQGPRGQYF	TRBV5-1	TRBJ2-7	TRBD1	NA
TGTGCCAGCAGTTCCCAACAGGGGTACTACGAGCAGTACTTC	CASSSQQGYYEQYF	TRBV6-5	TRBJ2-7	TRBD1	NA
TGTGCCTGGAACCCGACAGGGGGTGATCAGCCCCAGCATTTT	CAWNPTGGDQPQHF	TRBV30	TRBJ1-5	TRBD1	few
TGCGCCAGCAGCCAAGATCCGTGGCGGGATGGCTATGGCTACACCTTC	CASSQDPWRDGYGYTF	TRBV4-1	TRBJ1-2	NA	few
TGTGCCAGCAGTGTGGACAGGGGAACAGATACGCAGTATTTT	CASSVDRGTDTQYF	TRBV2	TRBJ2-3	TRBD1	few
TGTGCCAGCAGCTCCAGCGCCCTTTACGAGCAGTACTTC	CASSSSALYEQYF	TRBV6-1	TRBJ2-7	NA	few
TGCGCCAGCAGCGTGGACAGTAACACTGAAGCTTTCTTT	CASSVDSNTEAFF	TRBV5-1	TRBJ1-1	NA	few
TGTGCCAGCAGCTCGGGACTAGCGGTGACCGGGGAGCTGTTTTTT	CASSSGLAVTGELFF	TRBV5-8	TRBJ2-2	TRBD2	NA
TGTGCCAGCAGCCCCTACTACGAGCAGTACTTC	CASSPYYEQYF	TRBV7-9	TRBJ2-7	NA	NA
TGTGCCAGCAGCGCTGGGACTAGCGACTACAATGAGCAGTTCTTC	CASSAGTSDYNEQFF	TRBV5-4	TRBJ2-1	TRBD2	few
TGCGCCAGCAGCCAAGATGCCGACAGAGTCGTACCGAACACTGAAGCTTTCTTT	CASSQDADRVVPNTEAFF	TRBV4-1	TRBJ1-1	NA	few
TGTGCCAGCAGCTTCGACAGGGGGAAGGCCTACGAGCAGTACTTC	CASSFDRGKAYEQYF	TRBV7-9	TRBJ2-7	TRBD1	few
TGTGCCAGCAGCTCGACTAGCGGGAGCACAGATACGCAGTATTTT	CASSSTSGSTDTQYF	TRBV5-4	TRBJ2-3	TRBD2	NA
TGTGCCTGCACCAGGGGGTACACTGAAGCTTTCTTT	CACTRGYTEAFF	TRBV30	TRBJ1-1	TRBD1	few
TGTGCCAGCAGCTACTGGGACAGGGGTACAGGAAACACCATATATTTT	CASSYWDRGTGNTIYF	TRBV11-2	TRBJ1-3	TRBD1	NA
TGCGCCAGCAGCAGGGGACAGGGGTCAGGTTCTAGAAAGGAGACCCAGTACTTC	CASSRGQGSGSRKETQYF	TRBV5-1	TRBJ2-5	TRBD1	NA
TGTGCCAGCAGCCAGCGACAGGGGAAACTGTTTTTT	CASSQRQGKLFF	TRBV28	TRBJ1-4	TRBD1	few
TGTGCCAGCAGTTACTCGGGCTCAAACACTGAAGCTTTCTTT	CASSYSGSNTEAFF	TRBV6-5	TRBJ1-1	NA	NA
TGTGCCAGCAGCTTAGATTCAGGGGGCGCAAATGGCTACACCTTC	CASSLDSGGANGYTF	TRBV7-9	TRBJ1-2	TRBD1	few
TGTGCCAGCAGCCGAGTCGGGGATGAGCAGTTCTTC	CASSRVGDEQFF	TRBV5-4	TRBJ2-1	NA	NA
TGTGCCTGGAGTGTACTAGAGCAGTCGAACACTGAAGCTTCCTTT	CAWSVLEQSNTEASF	TRBV30	TRBJ1-1	NA	NA
TGTGCCAGCAGTGAATGGGGTCAGGGAAGTTCTAACTATGGCTACACCTTC	CASSEWGQGSSNYGYTF	TRBV25-1	TRBJ1-2	NA	few
TGTGCCAGCAGCGTAGATTTAACAGGGAGCTCCTACAATGAGCAGTTCTTC	CASSVDLTGSSYNEQFF	TRBV9	TRBJ2-1	NA	few
TGCGCCAGCAGCCTACCCGGGATAAAACCCGAGCAGTACTTC	CASSLPGIKPEQYF	TRBV5-1	TRBJ2-7	NA	NA
TGTGCCTGGAGTGTAGGGGGCCCTTTCGCCTACGAGCAGTACTTC	CAWSVGGPFAYEQYF	TRBV30	TRBJ2-7	TRBD1	NA